This TCR beta chain was observed in a study of cytomegalovirus exposure and HLA in healthy donors. In the PCR, 60 Vbeta and 13 Jbeta primers were used. The table came from immunoSEQ multiplex PCR; TCRdb's copy has only in-frame clones and leaves some out. Of some 110,000 clones in the sample, 81% were seen once. Unmatched junction bases numbered 9, after V lost 4 bases and J lost 3 bases. Germline CDR1 and CDR2: SGHDT and YYEEEE. This CDR3 is built from 16 residues. The chain joins TRBV5-6 to TRBJ1-3, with 8 bases that match TRBD1. The sample taken for sequencing was PBMCs. This TCR derives from a woman younger than 45 in good health and CMV-seronegative. The CDR3 spells CASSGTDRVFGNTIYF. The CDR3 nucleotides are TGTGCCAGCAGCGGTACGGACAGGGTGTTTGGAAACACCATATATTTT.